This TCR beta chain was sequenced in a study of blood T cell repertoires in COVID-19. Across the whole study: Acute-phase and convalescent COVID-19 samples originated in the United States, Italy and Spain.

In the original analysis: For nucleated cells, counts were estimated from reference gene primer amplification. Using immunoSEQ multiplex PCR, the repertoire was profiled, and TCRdb retains in-frame clones only, with some absent. V and J calls plus clone size are reproduced from that table; the DNA served to infer D and trimming. The sample contains some 150,000 clones, approximately 80% of which appear only once. The ends were cut back, 4 bases at V and 4 bases at J, with 8 bases in the middle. Germline V gives CDR1 SGDLS, CDR2 YYNGEE. The CDR3 is made up of 12 amino acids. The receptor's source is a woman aged 40 to 49 with active or convalescent COVID-19. The chain couples TRBV9 to TRBJ1-1; D uncertain. The specimen was peripheral blood. The CDR3 is CASSSAGTEAFF. The CDR3 bases are TGTGCCAGCAGCTCCGCAGGCACTGAAGCTTTCTTT.